The clone carrying this T cell receptor (beta chain) is a singleton in its sample. Its antigen is unidentified. This sample was taken from a study of cytomegalovirus exposure and HLA in healthy donors. Germline V lookup: CDR1 SGHTA, CDR2 FQGNSA. Germline trimming cut 5 bases from V and 1 base from J; bases unmatched to any gene: 1. This CDR3 contains 14 residues. Study outcomes and limitations: Evidence from a later analysis indicated that most CMV-associated TCR beta chains looked HLA-restricted. Investigators reported approximately 170 TCR beta chains as tied to cytomegalovirus. Earlier findings revealed that most TCR beta V segments proved productive either about 87% or about 30% of the time.

Amplification used 60 Vbeta primers and 13 Jbeta primers. Here immunoSEQ multiplex PCR was the method, and the copy in TCRdb shows in-frame clones only, minus some. The sample holds 90,000 or so clones; 69% are singletons and the top ten take approximately 2.7%. The V call is TRBV7-2, the J call TRBJ1-2; 10 positions match TRBD1. Source material: PBMCs. The receptor comes from a man in his forties or fifties in good health and CMV-seronegative. The CDR3 loop is CASSRDRGNYGYTF. CDR3 bases: TGTGCCAGCAGCCGGGACAGGGGTAACTATGGCTACACCTTC.